A single sample gave rise to the 15 T cell receptor beta chains below, sequenced in a study of post-analysis software for immune sequencing data (dated by TCRdb to the mid-2010s). Beyond this particular receptor, the publication reports: Significantly higher frequencies in patients than in controls were found for a handful of TRBV segments, including TRBV5-6, TRBV5-1 and TRBV20-1.

Receptors were amplified or captured by PCR. The instrument given in TCRdb is Illumina HiSeq 2500. Unique molecular identifiers were incorporated into TCR beta cDNA libraries to reduce PCR and sequencing biases. TCRdb passed the public sequencing reads through fastp at Q25 and MiXCR, retaining productive beta sequences. Each entry merges the rows of one CDR3 protein and shows their most common DNA and genes. Present in this sample are 600,000 to 750,000 distinct CDR3 sequences, 55% to 70% of which were seen just once. About 10% of the sample goes to the ten largest clones. For these TCRs, the target antigens are not known. Sequencing input: blood. The receptors come from a girl aged 2-10 years with multiple sclerosis.

This chain connects TRBV6-2 or TRBV6-3 to TRBJ2-4, with D perhaps matching TRBD1 (7 bases). The CDR3 totals 17 residues. The V end was cut by 6 bases, the J end by 1 base, with 19 bases between. In germline, CDR1 is MNHEY, CDR2 SVGEGT. The CDR3 coding sequence is TGTGCCAGCAGGGGAATACAGGGGAGGAGGGCCAAAAACATTCAGTACTTC. Its protein product is CASRGIQGRRAKNIQYF.

The chain recombines TRBV4-1 with TRBJ2-4, with 7 bases identical to TRBD2. J gave up 12 bases and V 0 bases, and 5 bases lay outside the gene matches. Germline CDR1 reads MGHRA; CDR2 reads YSYEKL. This CDR3 is built from 13 residues. The chain's CDR3 is CASSQEGGWGQYF. DNA of the CDR3: TGCGCCAGCAGCCAAGAGGGGGGGTGGGGTCAGTACTTC.

The rearrangement joins TRBV7-2 to TRBJ2-1; 9 bases match TRBD2. V was pared by 5 bases and J by 4 bases, with 12 bases of the junction left unmatched. This CDR3 has 17 amino acids. Germline CDR1 reads SGHTA; CDR2 reads FQGNSA. The CDR3 region has the DNA TGTGCCAGCAGCCTCCCGAGCGGGACTAGCAGATACAATGAGCAGTTCTTC. Amino acid sequence: CASSLPSGTSRYNEQFF. Using reference TRBV7-2 and TRBJ2-1 for the parts outside the CDR3, the full variable domain is GAGVSQSPSNKVTEKGKDVELRCDPISGHTALYWYRQSLGQGLEFLIYFQGNSAPDKSGLPSDRFSAERTGGSVSTLTIQRTQQEDSAVYLCASSLPSGTSRYNEQFFGPGTRLTVL.

The V and J genes are TRBV29-1 and TRBJ2-5; no clear D gene. The length of the CDR3 is 16 residues. Trimming left V 0 bases short and J 4 bases short, with 18 bases between. Germline-derived CDR1 and CDR2 are SQVTM and ANQGSEA. The CDR3 loop is CSVEDAWKPPGETQYF. CDR3 DNA sequence: TGCAGCGTTGAAGACGCATGGAAGCCTCCCGGAGAGACCCAGTACTTC. The full variable domain, with the rest looked up from reference TRBV29-1 and TRBJ2-5, is SAVISQKPSRDICQRGTSLTIQCQVDSQVTMMFWYRQQPGQSLTLIATANQGSEATYESGFVIDKFPISRPNLTFSTLTVSNMSPEDSSIYLCSVEDAWKPPGETQYFGPGTRLLVL.

The chain recombines TRBV7-2 with TRBJ2-7; the D is unclear. The V end lost 4 bases, the J end lost 4 bases, and 14 bases lay between the germline ends. This CDR3 comprises 14 residues. Germline CDR1 reads SGHTA; CDR2 reads FQGNSA. This CDR3 is CASSSRALLYEQYF. CDR3 sequence (DNA): TGTGCCAGCAGCTCCCGGGCTCTTTTGTACGAGCAGTACTTC.

The chain couples TRBV7-8 to TRBJ2-3; no clear D. Germline CDR1 SGHVS, CDR2 FQNEAQ. The V gene lost 0 bases and the J gene lost 5 bases, with 12 bases spanning the gap. CDR3 length equals 15 residues. CDR3 sequence (DNA): TGTGCCAGCAGCTTAGCAGGCCAAAAAGTAGATACGCAGTATTTT. It translates to CASSLAGQKVDTQYF. The full variable domain, in which reference TRBV7-8 and TRBJ2-3 provide the parts outside the CDR3, is GAGVSQSPRYKVAKRGQDVALRCDPISGHVSLFWYQQALGQGPEFLTYFQNEAQLDKSGLPSDRFFAERPEGSVSTLKIQRTQQEDSAVYLCASSLAGQKVDTQYFGPGTRLTVL.

Worth noting for this clonotype: Germline is not matched at one junction end, which may reflect a read error. As DNA, the CDR3 is TGTGCCGGCAGCTTAAATCCTTCGGGTATAAGGGAGACCCAGTACTTC. It codes for CAGSLNPSGIRETQYF. The chain recombines TRBV7-2 with TRBJ2-5; D uncertain. Germline-derived CDR1 and CDR2 are SGHTA and FQGNSA. The CDR3 is 16 amino acids.

The CDR3 sequence is CASSFQEGFHNEQFF. The CDR3 region has the DNA TGTGCCAGCAGTTTTCAGGAGGGATTCCACAATGAGCAGTTCTTC. This chain uses TRBV28 with TRBJ2-1; TRBD2 might be the D (6 bases). Trimming took 3 bases from V and 5 from J, leaving 14 bases between them. CDR3 size: 15 residues. Looked up from germline, CDR1 is MDHEN and CDR2 is SYDVKM.

The rearrangement joins TRBV19 to TRBJ2-3; TRBD2 aligns across 7 bases. Germline lookup yields CDR1 LNHDA and CDR2 SQIVND (reference sequence). Trimming cost V 4 bases and J 8 bases; bases outside gene matches: 9. The CDR3 spans 14 residues. CDR3 amino acids: CASSTSRLAPTQYF. DNA of the CDR3: TGTGCCAGTAGTACTTCACGACTAGCTCCTACGCAGTATTTT.

In regard to this clonotype: The junction shows a germline mismatch at one end, possibly a read error. The genes are TRBV6-1 and TRBJ2-1; either TRBD1 or TRBD2 may supply D (6 bases each). Germline-derived CDR1 and CDR2 are MNHNS and SASEGT. The CDR3 is made up of 16 amino acids. The chain's CDR3 is CASSERGAGNDNEQFF. The CDR3 region has the DNA TGTGCCAGCAGTGAAAGGGGGGCGGGGAACGACAATGAACAGTTCTTC.

J is TRBJ2-3 and V is TRBV7-2, with TRBD1 matching 7 bases. The junction had 4 bases not matched to a gene; V was cut back by 2 bases and J by 2 bases. The CDR3 is 15 residues long. Germline CDR1 is SGHTA and CDR2 is FQGNSA. Written as DNA, the CDR3 is TGTGCCAGCAGCTTAAGACAGGGAATCACAGATACGCAGTATTTT. It translates to CASSLRQGITDTQYF.

V and J are TRBV5-6 and TRBJ2-4, with 7 nucleotides matching TRBD1. Unmatched junction bases numbered 6, after V lost 4 bases and J lost 5 bases. This CDR3 has 14 amino acids. Germline V gene lookup returns CDR1 SGHDT and CDR2 YYEEEE. CDR3 amino acids: CASSTGTVENIQYF. CDR3 coding DNA: TGTGCCAGCAGCACGGGGACAGTAGAAAACATTCAGTACTTC.

This chain joins TRBV6-6 and TRBJ2-7; D uncertain. V was trimmed by 5 bases and J by 12 bases, leaving 17 bases between them. There are 12 residues in the CDR3. Germline values: CDR1 MNHNY, CDR2 SVGAGI (reference sequence). CDR3 coding DNA: TGTGCCAGCAGTCCGCCAGGAGAGACCCGGTACTTC. Translated, it gives CASSPPGETRYF.

This clonotype was counted a few times. The V and J genes are TRBV29-1 and TRBJ2-1; 10 bases are a match to TRBD1. With V trimmed by 7 bases and J by 0 bases, 6 bases remained unmatched. This CDR3 spans 15 amino acids. Germline V gene lookup returns CDR1 SQVTM and CDR2 ANQGSEA. The CDR3 coding sequence is TGCAGCGCCGTGACAGGGGGCGGCTCCTACAATGAGCAGTTCTTC. Its translation: CSAVTGGGSYNEQFF.

This clonotype has just one count. The chain is built from TRBV27 and TRBJ2-1; 7 nucleotides line up with TRBD1. V was clipped by 3 bases and J by 3 bases; unmatched bases: 2. Germline CDR1 is MNHEY and CDR2 is SMNVEV (reference sequence). The CDR3 extends over 14 amino acids. CDR3: CASSLTGYYNEQFF. DNA of the CDR3: TGTGCCAGCAGTTTGACAGGGTACTACAATGAGCAGTTCTTC.